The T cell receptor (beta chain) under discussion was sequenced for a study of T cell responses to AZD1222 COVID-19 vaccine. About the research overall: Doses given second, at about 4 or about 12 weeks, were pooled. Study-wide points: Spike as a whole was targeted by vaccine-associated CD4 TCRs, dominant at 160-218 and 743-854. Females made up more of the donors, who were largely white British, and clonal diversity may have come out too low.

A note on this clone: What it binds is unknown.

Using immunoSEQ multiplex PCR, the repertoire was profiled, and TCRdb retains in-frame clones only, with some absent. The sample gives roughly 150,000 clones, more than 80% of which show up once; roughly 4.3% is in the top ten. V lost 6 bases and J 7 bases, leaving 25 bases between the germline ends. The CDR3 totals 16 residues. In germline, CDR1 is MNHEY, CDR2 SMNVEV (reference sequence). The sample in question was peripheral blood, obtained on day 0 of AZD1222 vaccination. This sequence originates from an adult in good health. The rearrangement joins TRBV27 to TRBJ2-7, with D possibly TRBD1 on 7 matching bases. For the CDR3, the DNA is TGTGCCAGCAGGTTAATCGGCCGGGTCCCAGGGGGGGAGCAGTACTTC. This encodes CASRLIGRVPGGEQYF.